What follows describes a single T cell receptor beta chain. Its antigen is unidentified. This entry belongs to a study of blood T cells in healthy people across ages. The CDR3 has 14 residues. The germline gives CDR1 MDHEN, CDR2 SYDVKM. Trimming left V 3 bases short and J 2 bases short, with 11 bases between. The second PCR ran about 6 to 11 cycles with a sample-barcoded 5' primer and J-beta primers. TCRdb reprocessed the 5' RACE reads with MiXCR, giving one entry per CDR3 protein. Of just over 800,000 distinct CDR3 sequences listed, around two thirds are singletons. Every sample gave at least 5.5 micrograms of total RNA when it was extracted. Findings of the study overall: PBMCs went unsorted, and a conclusive naive versus antigen-experienced comparison was therefore prevented. Diversity was higher, and naive CD4+ cells more numerous, in long-lived donors than in aged donors.

The sequence was collected from a man aged 30-40 years in good health. Sequencing used blood. V usage is TRBV28 and J usage is TRBJ2-7; D call uncertain. DNA for the CDR3: TGTGCCAGCAGTTTCCCTCTCCTGACCTACGAGCAGTACTTC. It is translated as CASSFPLLTYEQYF.